Following are 15 T cell receptor beta chains from one sample sequenced in a study of blood T cell repertoires in COVID-19. Clones were sequenced by immunoSEQ multiplex PCR, and TCRdb holds only the in-frame ones, with some missing. Of about 340,000 clones listed, 80% to 90% are singletons. The sample was peripheral blood. The source of these receptors is a young man with active or convalescent COVID-19.

The chain carries TRBV29-1 and TRBJ2-1, with D tentatively TRBD2 (7 bases). Germline V gene data show CDR1 as SQVTM and CDR2 as ANQGSEA. V was trimmed by 4 bases and J by 10 bases, leaving 20 bases between them. CDR3 length: 14 amino acids. CDR3 DNA sequence: TGCAGCGTTGTGGCGGGGGCTGGAGTCTGGGAGCAGTTCTTC. Its protein product is CSVVAGAGVWEQFF.

This clone was recorded once. The chain joins TRBV3-1 (or the pseudogene TRBV3-2) to TRBJ2-1; D not certain. Germline CDR1 reads LGHDT; CDR2 reads YNNKEL (reference sequence). This CDR3 is 13 amino acids long. V was pared by 0 bases and J by 3 bases, with 3 bases between. In DNA form, the CDR3 reads TGTGCCAGCAGCCAAGATCGCTACAATGAGCAGTTCTTC. Translation: CASSQDRYNEQFF.

The rearrangement links TRBV29-1 to TRBJ2-7; possibly TRBD1 for D (6 bases). The CDR3 loop spans 12 amino acids. V dropped 7 bases and J dropped 1 base, with 11 bases sitting between them. Germline CDR1 and CDR2: SQVTM and ANQGSEA. CDR3 region: CSAEDRSYEQYF. CDR3 coding DNA: TGCAGCGCTGAGGACAGATCCTACGAGCAGTACTTC.

The chain joins TRBV2 to TRBJ1-2, with unresolved D. The CDR3 covers 12 residues. Germline V gene data show CDR1 as SNHLY and CDR2 as FYNNEI. V was shortened by 6 bases and J by 8 bases, with 13 bases between the two germline ends. The CDR3 loop reads CASSNSVMGYTF. CDR3 DNA sequence: TGTGCCAGCAGCAACAGTGTGATGGGCTACACCTTC.

The chain carries TRBV5-4 and TRBJ2-4, with 11 bases lining up with TRBD2. Germline CDR1 SGHNT, CDR2 YYREEE (reference sequence). The CDR3 runs to 16 residues. Trimming took 0 bases from V and 7 from J; bases not matched to a gene: 6. The CDR3 DNA is TGTGCCAGCAGCTTGGGGGGGACTAGCGGTAGGAACATTCAGTACTTC. Its protein product is CASSLGGTSGRNIQYF. The full variable domain, with the rest looked up from reference TRBV5-4 and TRBJ2-4, is ETGVTQSPTHLIKTRGQQVTLRCSSQSGHNTVSWYQQALGQGPQFIFQYYREEENGRGNFPPRFSGLQFPNYSSELNVNALELDDSALYLCASSLGGTSGRNIQYFGAGTRLSVL.

In DNA, the CDR3 is TGTGCCAGCAGCGTAGTCGGAGCGAACACTGAAGCTTTCTTT. Translated: CASSVVGANTEAFF. V gene TRBV9 combines with J gene TRBJ1-1; D is unresolved. This CDR3 spans 14 amino acids. Germline CDR1 reads SGDLS; CDR2 reads YYNGEE. V lost 0 bases to trimming and J lost 1 base, with 7 bases between them.

In this sample, this clone turned up a few times. This chain connects TRBV2 to TRBJ2-3, with D hard to call. The CDR3 is made up of 12 amino acids. Between the trimmed V and J ends, which lost 6 bases and 0 bases, there was a span of 4 bases. CDR1 is SNHLY and CDR2 is FYNNEI in the germline V gene. CDR3: CASSTSTDTQYF. DNA for the CDR3: TGTGCCAGCAGCACTAGCACAGATACGCAGTATTTT.

This chain connects TRBV4-2 to TRBJ1-3; D may be TRBD1 (5 bases). This CDR3 has 18 amino acids. The V gene lost 0 bases and the J gene lost 0 bases, with 15 bases spanning the gap. Per germline, CDR1 LGHNA and CDR2 YNFKEQ. CDR3 nucleotide sequence: TGTGCCAGCAGCCAAGAAGCCGGGGGTGGATACTCTGGAAACACCATATATTTT. It yields the protein CASSQEAGGGYSGNTIYF.

V and J are TRBV28 and TRBJ2-7; TRBD1 matches 10 bases. The V and J ends lost 6 bases and 5 bases, in that order; junction bases with no gene match: 10. The length of the CDR3 is 15 residues. CDR1 MDHEN and CDR2 SYDVKM come from the germline V gene. CDR3 sequence: CASSHLDRGLHEQYF. The DNA of the CDR3 is TGTGCCAGCAGCCATCTCGACAGGGGGCTCCACGAGCAGTACTTC.

The count of this clone is one. This chain joins TRBV30 and TRBJ2-1, with unresolved D. Germline V gene lookup returns CDR1 GTSNPN and CDR2 SVGIG (reference sequence). The CDR3 has 13 residues. The germline V and J ends were trimmed by 4 bases and 13 bases, with 20 bases remaining between them. The CDR3 loop reads CAWTVAVLNLQFF. Written as DNA, the CDR3 is TGTGCCTGGACAGTAGCCGTCCTGAATCTCCAGTTCTTC. Full variable domain (rest looked up from reference TRBV30 and TRBJ2-1): SQTIHQWPATLVQPVGSPLSLECTVEGTSNPNLYWYRQAAGRGLQLLFYSVGIGQISSEVPQNLSASRPQDRQFILSSKKLLLSDSGFYLCAWTVAVLNLQFFGPGTRLTVL.

This clone was counted only a few times. The chain combines TRBV30 with TRBJ2-7; 7 bases are a match to TRBD2. Germline loops: CDR1 GTSNPN, CDR2 SVGIG (reference sequence). Losses at the gene ends were 5 bases for V and 4 bases for J; bases not matched to a gene: 8. The CDR3 runs to 13 residues. The CDR3 DNA follows: TGTGCCTGGGCCCGGGGGGTAGAATACGAGCAGTACTTC. Residues: CAWARGVEYEQYF.

This clone was recorded many times. The chain uses TRBV4-2 and TRBJ1-2, with D possibly TRBD1 on 5 matching bases. Germline V gene sequence: CDR1 LGHNA, CDR2 YNFKEQ. The length of the CDR3 is 14 residues. Trimming took 0 bases from V and 5 from J, leaving 10 bases between them. The CDR3 region has the DNA TGTGCCAGCAGCCAAGATCTCCAGGGATATGGCTACACCTTC. Translating gives CASSQDLQGYGYTF.

The V and J genes are TRBV7-3 and TRBJ1-2; TRBD1 is a possible D gene (5 bases). Germline lookup yields CDR1 SGHTA and CDR2 FQGTGA. V was trimmed by 4 bases and J by 4 bases, leaving 16 bases between them. CDR3 length: 15 amino acids. CDR3 bases: TGTGCCAGCAGCTCCCAGGGAGGGGAGAGCTATGGCTACACCTTC. Amino acids: CASSSQGGESYGYTF. Combining the CDR3 with reference TRBV7-3 and TRBJ1-2 gives the whole variable domain GAGVSQTPSNKVTEKGKYVELRCDPISGHTALYWYRQSLGQGPEFLIYFQGTGAADDSGLPNDRFFAVRPEGSVSTLKIQRTERGDSAVYLCASSSQGGESYGYTFGSGTRLTVV.

This chain connects TRBV6-5 to TRBJ1-1; D ambiguous. Germline lookup yields CDR1 MNHEY and CDR2 SVGAGI. The V end lost 7 bases, the J end lost 5 bases, and 17 bases lay between the germline ends. The CDR3 has 14 residues. The CDR3 DNA follows: TGTGCCAGCAAATTTGACGGGGTAAGGACTGAAGCTTTCTTT. Translating gives CASKFDGVRTEAFF.

Remarks on this clone: Other DNA sequences in the sample encode the same CDR3. This chain uses TRBV5-1 with TRBJ2-5, with TRBD1 matching 8 bases. The trim removed 4 bases at V and 5 bases at J, leaving 7 bases unmatched. The CDR3 is made up of 14 amino acids. Per germline, CDR1 SGHRS and CDR2 YFSETQ. In DNA form, the CDR3 reads TGCGCCAGCAGCCCTGGACAGGGTGGGGAGACCCAGTACTTC. Translated, it gives CASSPGQGGETQYF.